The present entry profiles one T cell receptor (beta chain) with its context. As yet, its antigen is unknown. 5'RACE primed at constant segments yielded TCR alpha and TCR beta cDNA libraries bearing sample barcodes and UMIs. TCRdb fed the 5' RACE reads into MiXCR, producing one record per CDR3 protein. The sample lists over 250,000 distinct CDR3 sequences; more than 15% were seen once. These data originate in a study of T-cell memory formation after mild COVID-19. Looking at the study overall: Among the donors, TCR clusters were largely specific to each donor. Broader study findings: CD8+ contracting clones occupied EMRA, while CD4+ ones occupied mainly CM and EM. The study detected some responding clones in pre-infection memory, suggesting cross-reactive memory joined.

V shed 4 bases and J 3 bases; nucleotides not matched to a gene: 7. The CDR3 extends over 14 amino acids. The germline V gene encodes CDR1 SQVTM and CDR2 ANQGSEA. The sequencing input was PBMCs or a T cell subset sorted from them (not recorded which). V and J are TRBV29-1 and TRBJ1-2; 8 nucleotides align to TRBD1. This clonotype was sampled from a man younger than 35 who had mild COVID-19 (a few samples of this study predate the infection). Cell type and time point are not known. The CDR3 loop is CSVGKGQDDYGYTF. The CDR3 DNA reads TGCAGCGTTGGGAAGGGACAGGATGACTATGGCTACACCTTC.